Each of the 13 T cell receptor beta chains below was sequenced from the same sample in a study of cytomegalovirus exposure and HLA in healthy donors (dated by TCRdb to about 2017). Library creation used the immunoSEQ multiplex PCR assay. What TCRdb holds here is the immuneACCESS table cut down to in-frame rearrangements. Part of the clones is not present; checked against another copy, under half of the missing clones reflect an unresolved V gene, and the others are unexplained. The sample contains about 98,000 clones, 70% to 90% of them found a single time. The ten biggest clones cover roughly 3.9% of the sample. The sample taken for sequencing was PBMCs. The receptor set was obtained from a woman in her 30s in good health and CMV-seronegative.

The table lists this clone with a count of one. The CDR3 sequence: CASSPHTYEQYF. In DNA, the CDR3 is TGTGCCAGCAGCCCCCACACCTACGAGCAGTACTTC. J is TRBJ2-7 and V is TRBV7-2; no clear D. The CDR3 has 12 amino acids. Germline V CDR1 and CDR2: SGHTA, FQGNSA. V was trimmed by 5 bases and J by 2 bases, leaving 7 bases between them.

The chain is built from TRBV6-1 and TRBJ1-2; 7 bases are shared with TRBD1. The V gene's germline CDR1 is MNHNS and CDR2 SASEGT. This CDR3 region has 14 residues. V trimming: 8 bases; J trimming: 1 base; junction bases outside the gene matches: 7. The CDR3 is CASSRQGVNYGYTF. The CDR3 coding sequence is TGTGCCAGCTCCCGACAGGGAGTTAACTATGGCTACACCTTC.

The chain links TRBV5-1 to TRBJ2-7; unclear D gene. CDR3 length: 13 residues. V was pared by 0 bases and J by 3 bases, with 7 bases between. CDR1 is SGHRS and CDR2 is YFSETQ in the germline V gene. This CDR3 is CASSLDTNYEQYF. CDR3 sequence (DNA): TGCGCCAGCAGCTTGGACACTAACTACGAGCAGTACTTC.

The chain joins TRBV18 to TRBJ1-1; D remains unclear. The CDR3 spans 14 residues. V lost 3 bases to trimming and J lost 4 bases, with 12 bases between them. The germline V gene encodes CDR1 KGHSH and CDR2 LQKENI. CDR3 amino acids: CASSPMGPGTEAFF. In nucleotides, the CDR3 is TGTGCCAGCTCACCGATGGGCCCCGGCACTGAAGCTTTCTTT.

In this sample, this clone turned up once. This chain joins TRBV5-5 and TRBJ2-7, with 11 bases that match TRBD2. J was trimmed by 0 bases and V by 4 bases; bases with no gene match: 6. The germline V gene has CDR1 SGHKS and CDR2 YYEKEE (reference sequence). The CDR3 runs 16 residues. DNA of the CDR3: TGTGCCAGCAGCCTGTTCACTAGCGGGAGCTCCTACGAGCAGTACTTC. This gives the protein CASSLFTSGSSYEQYF.

The chain links TRBV27 to TRBJ2-3; TRBD1 matches at 7 bases. Germline-derived CDR1 and CDR2 are MNHEY and SMNVEV (reference sequence). V was clipped by 5 bases and J by 5 bases; unmatched bases: 7. The CDR3 covers 14 residues. As DNA, the CDR3 is TGTGCCAGCAGTCGGAGACAGGGTCAAGATACGCAGTATTTT. The encoded protein is CASSRRQGQDTQYF.

This CDR3 is CSVGKQGAKAGELFF. The CDR3 DNA follows: TGCAGCGTCGGTAAACAGGGGGCGAAGGCCGGGGAGCTGTTTTTT. The chain combines TRBV29-1 with TRBJ2-2; 9 bases are shared with TRBD1. V was clipped by 6 bases and J by 6 bases; unmatched bases: 11. Germline V gene lookup returns CDR1 SQVTM and CDR2 ANQGSEA. The CDR3 spans 15 residues.

This chain uses TRBV19 with TRBJ1-3; maybe TRBD1 (5 bases). Deletions cut 3 bases from V and 0 bases from J, with 12 bases between. Germline CDR1 and CDR2: LNHDA and SQIVND (reference sequence). The length of the CDR3 is 16 residues. The CDR3 coding sequence is TGTGCCAGTAGTATTCCAGCAGGGCTCTCTGGAAACACCATATATTTT. Residues: CASSIPAGLSGNTIYF.

The CDR3 reads CASSLAKLASTDTQYF. CDR3 DNA sequence: TGTGCCAGCAGCTTGGCCAAACTAGCGAGCACAGATACGCAGTATTTT. The genes are TRBV5-6 and TRBJ2-3, with 7 bases lining up with TRBD2. Germline CDR1 reads SGHDT; CDR2 reads YYEEEE. The CDR3 is made up of 16 amino acids. V was clipped by 0 bases and J by 0 bases; unmatched bases: 4.

This clone was detected once. This chain links TRBV7-9 with TRBJ2-5; TRBD1 agrees at 7 bases. Germline CDR1 and CDR2: SEHNR and FQNEAQ (reference sequence). V dropped 7 bases and J dropped 1; count of bases not matched to a gene: 6. This CDR3 has 14 residues. The CDR3 reads CASTPQGLQETQYF. In DNA, the CDR3 is TGTGCCAGCACCCCACAGGGGCTCCAAGAGACCCAGTACTTC. The full variable domain, in which reference TRBV7-9 and TRBJ2-5 provide the parts outside the CDR3, is DTGVSQNPRHKITKRGQNVTFRCDPISEHNRLYWYRQTLGQGPEFLTYFQNEAQLEKSRLLSDRFSAERPKGSFSTLEIQRTEQGDSAMYLCASTPQGLQETQYFGPGTRLLVL.

This clone occurred a few times. This rearrangement joins TRBV6-6 to TRBJ2-7; TRBD1 matches 7 bases. This CDR3 comprises 13 residues. Unmatched junction bases numbered 3, after V lost 4 bases and J lost 3 bases. Germline V CDR1 and CDR2: MNHNY, SVGAGI (reference sequence). The CDR3 region is CASSSGQYYEQYF. The DNA of the CDR3 is TGTGCCAGCAGTTCGGGACAGTACTACGAGCAGTACTTC.

The chain has TRBV7-2 and TRBJ2-2; tentative D call: TRBD2 (5 bases). Germline V CDR1 and CDR2: SGHTA, FQGNSA. The CDR3 length is 15 residues. V lost 2 bases and J 5 bases, leaving 12 bases between the germline ends. CDR3 sequence (DNA): TGTGCCAGCAGCTTACGAGGGAGTGGGACCGGGGAGCTGTTTTTT. Its protein product is CASSLRGSGTGELFF. Full variable domain (outside the CDR3, taken from reference TRBV7-2 and TRBJ2-2): GAGVSQSPSNKVTEKGKDVELRCDPISGHTALYWYRQSLGQGLEFLIYFQGNSAPDKSGLPSDRFSAERTGGSVSTLTIQRTQQEDSAVYLCASSLRGSGTGELFFGEGSRLTVL.

The rearrangement joins TRBV12-5 to TRBJ1-1, with no clear D. Per the germline V gene, CDR1 is LGHNT and CDR2 is FRNRAP. With 3 bases removed from V and 1 base from J, the gap between germline ends came to 9 bases. This CDR3 region has 14 residues. CDR3: CASGFGVGNTEAFF. The CDR3 DNA sequence: TGTGCTAGTGGTTTCGGGGTGGGGAACACTGAAGCTTTCTTT.